The next 14 T cell receptor beta chains were all read from a single sample in a study of shared clonotypes between healthy human individuals. Produced via immunoSEQ multiplex PCR; TCRdb's table is partial and in-frame only. This table has about 580,000 clones, 98% appearing once. Naive CD8 cells, CD45RO-negative and positively selected for CCR7, excluded terminally differentiated effector memory CD45RA+ cells. The sample comprised naive CD8+ T cells sorted from blood. Every receptor here comes from a man aged 25 to 45 in good health.

The CDR3 loop reads CAISESLAGVSYEQYF. CDR3 sequence (DNA): TGTGCCATCAGTGAGTCCCTAGCGGGGGTCTCCTACGAGCAGTACTTC. The chain couples TRBV10-3 to TRBJ2-7, with 10 bases aligning to TRBD2. Unmatched junction bases numbered 2, after V lost 0 bases and J lost 0 bases. The V gene's germline CDR1 is ENHRY and CDR2 SYGVKD. This CDR3 comprises 16 residues.

The CDR3 region is CASSSGASYEQYF. DNA of the CDR3: TGTGCCAGCAGCTCGGGAGCATCCTACGAGCAGTACTTC. The V gene is TRBV5-4, the J gene TRBJ2-7, with a tentative D call TRBD2 (6 bases). The length of the CDR3 is 13 residues. The V gene's germline CDR1 is SGHNT and CDR2 YYREEE (reference sequence). V was pared by 3 bases and J by 1 base, with 8 bases between.

The V and J genes are TRBV4-2 and TRBJ2-5; 8 bases line up with TRBD1. Unmatched junction bases numbered 11, after V lost 0 bases and J lost 2 bases. CDR1 LGHNA and CDR2 YNFKEQ come from the germline V gene. The CDR3 has 18 amino acids. The CDR3 region has the DNA TGTGCCAGCAGCCAAGATCGCGGGGTCAGGGGGCCGCAAGAGACCCAGTACTTC. Amino acids: CASSQDRGVRGPQETQYF.

The chain joins TRBV4-1 to TRBJ2-3; D not resolved. Germline V gene sequence: CDR1 MGHRA, CDR2 YSYEKL. There are 13 residues in the CDR3. Trimming cost V 2 bases and J 3 bases, with 6 bases left between them. CDR3 bases: TGCGCCAGCAGCCAAAAGACGACAGATACGCAGTATTTT. Its translation is CASSQKTTDTQYF.

The chain has TRBV18 and TRBJ2-7, with D possibly TRBD1 on 5 matching bases. This CDR3 is built from 15 residues. V gave up 2 bases and J gave up 3 bases, with 14 bases separating them. CDR1 and CDR2 from the germline V gene are KGHSH and LQKENI. The CDR3 nucleotides read TGTGCCAGCTCACCAACAGGAGTTCACCTCTACGAGCAGTACTTC. It translates to CASSPTGVHLYEQYF.

The rearrangement links TRBV2 to TRBJ2-3; tentatively, D is TRBD2 (5 bases). In germline, CDR1 is SNHLY, CDR2 FYNNEI. Deletions cut 5 bases from V and 4 bases from J, with 13 bases between. The CDR3 covers 14 residues. CDR3: CASSTGLASDTQYF. DNA of the CDR3: TGTGCCAGCAGTACTGGGCTAGCCTCAGATACGCAGTATTTT.

This clone has a single count. The rearrangement uses TRBV7-8 and TRBJ2-1; D call uncertain. The CDR3 has 15 residues. Trimming stripped 5 bases from V and 1 base from J, with 12 bases between. The germline CDR1 and CDR2 sequences are SGHVS and FQNEAQ. CDR3 protein: CASSNTPLSYNEQFF. The CDR3 DNA follows: TGTGCCAGCAGCAATACACCGCTATCCTACAATGAGCAGTTCTTC. The full variable domain, with the rest looked up from reference TRBV7-8 and TRBJ2-1, is GAGVSQSPRYKVAKRGQDVALRCDPISGHVSLFWYQQALGQGPEFLTYFQNEAQLDKSGLPSDRFFAERPEGSVSTLKIQRTQQEDSAVYLCASSNTPLSYNEQFFGPGTRLTVL.

The chain uses TRBV29-1 and TRBJ2-7; TRBD2 is a possible D gene (6 bases). The CDR3 is made up of 14 amino acids. V was shortened by 2 bases and J by 4 bases, with 15 bases between the two germline ends. CDR1 and CDR2 from the germline V gene are SQVTM and ANQGSEA. The CDR3 reads CSVEPSEDAYEQYF. CDR3 nucleotides: TGCAGCGTTGAACCTAGCGAGGACGCATACGAGCAGTACTTC.

The V and J genes are TRBV28 and TRBJ2-7, with D unclear. V was shortened by 9 bases and J by 4 bases, with 16 bases between the two germline ends. The germline gives CDR1 MDHEN, CDR2 SYDVKM. The CDR3 extends over 13 amino acids. The CDR3 DNA is TGTGCCAGTGCCACTCTCGTTGGGTACGAGCAGTACTTC. It translates to CASATLVGYEQYF.

The gene calls are TRBV9 and TRBJ2-7, with TRBD1 matching over 7 bases. From germline, CDR1 is SGDLS and CDR2 YYNGEE. J lost 3 bases, V lost 0 bases, and 6 bases had no gene match. This CDR3 is 15 amino acids long. This CDR3 reads CASSVAGDSIYEQYF. Here the CDR3 DNA reads TGTGCCAGCAGCGTAGCTGGGGACAGTATCTACGAGCAGTACTTC.

This clone has only one observation. The chain couples TRBV27 to TRBJ1-1; weak D call: TRBD1 (5 bases). This CDR3 has 15 amino acids. Trimming pared 6 bases from V and 3 bases from J, leaving 17 bases between. Germline V gene lookup returns CDR1 MNHEY and CDR2 SMNVEV (reference sequence). CDR3 sequence: CASSRAGDGYTEAFF. The CDR3, as DNA: TGTGCCAGCAGCCGAGCTGGGGACGGATACACTGAAGCTTTCTTT.

The chain uses TRBV5-8 and TRBJ2-1; D not resolved. The ends were cut back, 0 bases at V and 0 bases at J, with 4 bases in the middle. CDR1 and CDR2 from the germline V gene are SGHTS and YDEGEE. The CDR3 sequence is 14 residues long. CDR3 coding DNA: TGTGCCAGCAGCTTGGGCCTCTCCTACAATGAGCAGTTCTTC. Residues: CASSLGLSYNEQFF. Using reference TRBV5-8 and TRBJ2-1 for the parts outside the CDR3, the full variable domain is EAGVTQSPTHLIKTRGQQATLRCSPISGHTSVYWYQQALGLGLQFLLWYDEGEERNRGNFPPRFSGRQFPNYSSELNVNALELEDSALYLCASSLGLSYNEQFFGPGTRLTVL.

The chain uses TRBV7-6 and TRBJ2-1; 8 bases map to TRBD2. The CDR3 runs 17 residues. Germline V gives CDR1 SGHVS, CDR2 FNYEAQ. V dropped 1 base and J dropped 4; count of bases not matched to a gene: 9. CDR3 in amino acids: CASSLGLREVGYNEQFF. CDR3 coding DNA: TGTGCCAGCAGCTTAGGCCTGCGGGAGGTCGGTTACAATGAGCAGTTCTTC.

The gene calls are TRBV27 and TRBJ2-1; D gene ambiguous. Per germline, CDR1 MNHEY and CDR2 SMNVEV (reference sequence). V lost 8 bases to trimming and J lost 7 bases, with 9 bases between them. The CDR3 sequence is 11 residues long. The CDR3 protein is CASGYLNEQFF. In DNA, the CDR3 is TGTGCCAGCGGCTACCTAAATGAGCAGTTCTTC.